There are many counts of the clone carrying this TCR beta chain. Its antigen is unidentified. The data stem from a study of response to subunit inactivated influenza vaccine. General observations from the study: Seasonal influenza vaccination, on each occasion, was suggested by the authors to recruit few new T cells.

V dropped 3 bases and J dropped 2 bases, with 6 bases sitting between them. The CDR3 runs 12 residues. Germline V gene data show CDR1 as DFQATT and CDR2 as SNEGSKA (reference sequence). TCRdb called the RT-PCR reads again in MiXCR, with one record for every CDR3 protein. The sample has about 800,000 distinct CDR3 sequences, 21% seen once. Specimen: PBMCs from blood, collected more than 4 days after vaccination. The source is a man aged 50 to 60 who received an inactivated influenza vaccine. The J gene is TRBJ2-3, the V gene TRBV20-1, with unresolved D. CDR3 protein: CSARQDTDTQYF. CDR3 in DNA: TGCAGTGCTAGGCAGGACACAGATACGCAGTATTTT.